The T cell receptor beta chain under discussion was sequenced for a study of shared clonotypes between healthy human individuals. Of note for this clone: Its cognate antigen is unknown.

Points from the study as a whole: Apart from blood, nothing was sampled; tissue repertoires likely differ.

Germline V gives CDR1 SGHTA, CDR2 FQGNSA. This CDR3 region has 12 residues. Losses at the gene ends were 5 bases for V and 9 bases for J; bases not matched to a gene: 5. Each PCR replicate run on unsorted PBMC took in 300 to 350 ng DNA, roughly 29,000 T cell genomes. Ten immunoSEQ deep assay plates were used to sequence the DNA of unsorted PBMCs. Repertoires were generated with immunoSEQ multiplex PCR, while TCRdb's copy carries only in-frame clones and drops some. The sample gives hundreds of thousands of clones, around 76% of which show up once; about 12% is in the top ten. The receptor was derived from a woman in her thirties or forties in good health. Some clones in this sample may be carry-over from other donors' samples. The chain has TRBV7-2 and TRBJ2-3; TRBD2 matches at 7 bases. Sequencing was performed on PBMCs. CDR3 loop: CASSPTSDTQYF. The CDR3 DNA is TGTGCCAGCAGCCCCACTAGCGACACGCAGTATTTT.